What follows are 25 T cell receptor beta chains derived from one specimen sequenced in a study of T-cell memory formation after mild COVID-19. Via MiXCR, TCRdb re-called the 5' RACE reads, giving one row per CDR3 protein. The repertoire consists of about 340,000 distinct CDR3 sequences, with 10% to 15% occurring once and the leading ten covering 20% to 25%. Sequenced material: PBMCs or a T cell subset sorted from them (not recorded which). Receptors were obtained from a man aged 18 to 29 who had mild COVID-19 (a few samples of this study predate the infection). Cell type and time point are not known.

This clonotype was observed a few times. The chain joins TRBV9 to TRBJ2-3; TRBD2 agrees at 8 bases. The CDR3 runs 16 residues. Germline CDR1 SGDLS, CDR2 YYNGEE. The junction had 7 bases not matched to a gene; V was cut back by 1 base and J by 3 bases. This CDR3 reads CASSVSPAGATDTQYF. The DNA for the CDR3 is TGTGCCAGCAGCGTATCCCCAGCGGGGGCAACAGATACGCAGTATTTT.

CDR3 region: CASSPPVRTGYGYTF. CDR3 DNA: TGTGCCAGCTCACCTCCCGTTAGAACAGGGTATGGCTACACCTTC. This sequence joins TRBV18 and TRBJ1-2, with D tentatively TRBD1 (6 bases). Germline values: CDR1 KGHSH, CDR2 LQKENI. The CDR3 runs 15 residues. V was clipped by 3 bases and J by 5 bases, with 16 bases between them.

Only a few counts were recorded for this clonotype. V gene TRBV30 combines with J gene TRBJ1-4; 7 bases map to TRBD1. In germline, CDR1 is GTSNPN, CDR2 SVGIG (reference sequence). The CDR3 totals 15 residues. With 2 bases clipped from V and 6 bases from J, the junction kept 9 bases outside the gene matches. The CDR3, as DNA: TGTGCCTGGAGTCGGGACAGTTCCGGATATGAAAAACTGTTTTTT. It specifies CAWSRDSSGYEKLFF.

The chain links TRBV7-8 to TRBJ1-1; TRBD1 matches at 9 bases. The CDR3 consists of 15 residues. The J segment lost 1 base and the V segment lost 5 bases, leaving 5 bases of the junction unmatched. Germline V CDR1 and CDR2: SGHVS, FQNEAQ. The CDR3, as DNA: TGTGCCAGCAGCCCCCAGGGACAGGGGAACACTGAAGCTTTCTTT. Amino acids: CASSPQGQGNTEAFF.

The chain recombines TRBV21-1 with TRBJ2-7; TRBD2 was called by the table and not checked on the DNA. TRBV21-1 is a listed pseudogene. The CDR3 is 16 amino acids. In nucleotides, the CDR3 is TGTGCCAGCAGCCTGAGTCCGGGTGGGGATGGCAACGAGCAGTACGTC. Residues: CASSLSPGGDGNEQYV.

This clonotype was counted many times. The chain recombines TRBV10-2 with TRBJ2-7; D is tentatively TRBD1 or TRBD2 (5 bases each). V was shortened by 7 bases and J by 2 bases, with 12 bases between the two germline ends. Germline V gives CDR1 WSHSY, CDR2 SAAADI. There are 13 residues in the CDR3. The CDR3: CASNGGSAYEQYF. For the CDR3, the DNA is TGCGCCAGCAATGGGGGAAGTGCCTACGAGCAGTACTTC.

On this clonotype itself: The junction and the germline gene differ at one end; a read error may be behind it. V and J are TRBV20-1 and TRBJ2-2; no firm D call. This CDR3 is 15 amino acids long. CDR1 is DFQATT, CDR2 SNEGSKA, per germline (reference sequence). CDR3 nucleotide sequence: TGCAGTGCTAGTCAAGGGCCCTCGAACACCGAGGAGCTGTTTTTT. Residues: CSASQGPSNTEELFF.

The sample holds a few counts of this clonotype. The chain uses TRBV4-1 and TRBJ1-6; the match to TRBD1 covers 9 bases. Per the germline V gene, CDR1 is MGHRA and CDR2 is YSYEKL. The J segment lost 10 bases and the V segment lost 3 bases, leaving 7 bases of the junction unmatched. This CDR3 has 15 residues. The CDR3 nucleotides are TGCGCCAGCAGCCACCCACAGGGGGCAGGATCACCCCTCCACTTT. It is translated as CASSHPQGAGSPLHF.

The sample holds a few counts of this clonotype. The CDR3, as DNA: TGCAGTGCTCTGAGGGCAGCGGGGTATCCAGATACGCAGTATTTT. Amino acid sequence: CSALRAAGYPDTQYF. J is TRBJ2-3 and V is TRBV20-1; 7 nucleotides align to TRBD2. V gave up 5 bases and J gave up 4 bases; unmatched junction bases: 12. The germline V gene encodes CDR1 DFQATT and CDR2 SNEGSKA (reference sequence). This CDR3 is built from 15 residues.

This clonotype has just a few counts. A much larger clone lies one base from this, so it may be a read error. V is TRBV7-2 and J is TRBJ1-1, with a tentative D call TRBD1 (5 bases). There are 13 residues in the CDR3. Trimming removed 5 bases from V and 1 base from J, with 8 bases in between. CDR1 and CDR2 from the germline V gene are SGHTA and FQGNSA. CDR3 DNA: TGTGCCAGCAGCACGACAGCGAACACTGAAGCTTTCTTT. Translating it yields CASSTTANTEAFF.

This clonotype has more than one count but fewer than ten. The chain recombines TRBV5-1 with TRBJ1-1; D possibly corresponds to TRBD1 (6 bases). V shed 1 base and J shed 7 bases, with 17 bases lying between them. Per the germline V gene, CDR1 is SGHRS and CDR2 is YFSETQ. The CDR3 is 15 residues long. CDR3 sequence: CASSLSKGDRDEAFF. DNA for the CDR3: TGCGCCAGCAGCTTGTCGAAGGGGGACCGAGATGAAGCTTTCTTT.

This clonotype was seen more than once but under ten times. The chain carries TRBV20-1 and TRBJ2-5, with D perhaps assigned TRBD1 or TRBD2 (5 bases each). CDR3 length: 12 residues. CDR1 and CDR2 (germline): DFQATT, SNEGSKA (reference sequence). V shed 0 bases and J shed 6 bases, with 8 bases lying between them. The CDR3 DNA reads as TGCAGTGCTAGAGACGAGGGGAAGACCCAGTACTTC. The encoded protein is CSARDEGKTQYF.

J is TRBJ2-3 and V is TRBV5-1; D uncertain. The germline V gene has CDR1 SGHRS and CDR2 YFSETQ. The CDR3 sequence is 14 residues long. The V end lost 7 bases, the J end lost 0 bases, and 12 bases lay between the germline ends. The CDR3, as DNA: TGCGCCAGCGAGACTTTCCCTAGCACAGATACGCAGTATTTT. It encodes CASETFPSTDTQYF.

The V gene is TRBV5-1, the J gene TRBJ1-4; tentatively, D is TRBD1 (5 bases). The germline V and J ends were trimmed by 5 bases and 6 bases, with 14 bases remaining between them. This CDR3 is built from 14 residues. Germline CDR1 and CDR2: SGHRS and YFSETQ. The CDR3 region is CASSSGEADEKLFF. CDR3 sequence (DNA): TGCGCCAGCAGTTCGGGGGAGGCGGATGAAAAACTGTTTTTT.

This clonotype was found a few times. Here the CDR3 reads CASLVGLAGNNEQFF. The CDR3 bases are TGTGCCAGTCTAGTGGGGCTAGCGGGGAACAATGAGCAGTTCTTC. The genes are TRBV7-2 and TRBJ2-1; 9 bases match TRBD2. Germline loops: CDR1 SGHTA, CDR2 FQGNSA. The trim removed 9 bases at V and 5 bases at J, leaving 11 bases unmatched. This CDR3 is built from 15 residues. Combining the CDR3 with reference TRBV7-2 and TRBJ2-1 gives the whole variable domain GAGVSQSPSNKVTEKGKDVELRCDPISGHTALYWYRQSLGQGLEFLIYFQGNSAPDKSGLPSDRFSAERTGGSVSTLTIQRTQQEDSAVYLCASLVGLAGNNEQFFGPGTRLTVL.

This clonotype showed up many times. The chain links TRBV4-2 to TRBJ1-5; 7 bases agree with TRBD1. The CDR3 contains 15 residues. With V trimmed by 4 bases and J by 5 bases, 8 bases remained unmatched. Per germline, CDR1 LGHNA and CDR2 YNFKEQ. This chain's CDR3 is CASSPVGGGDQPQHF. DNA for the CDR3: TGTGCCAGCAGCCCTGTAGGGGGCGGCGATCAGCCCCAGCATTTT.

V gene TRBV5-1 combines with J gene TRBJ2-7; TRBD1 agrees at 8 bases. J lost 6 bases, V lost 4 bases, and 9 bases had no gene match. CDR3 length equals 14 residues. CDR1 and CDR2 (germline): SGHRS, YFSETQ. The CDR3 coding sequence is TGCGCCAGCAGCGGGACGACAGGGGCTGGCGAGCAGTACTTC. Amino acid sequence: CASSGTTGAGEQYF.

This clonotype was found many times. The gene calls are TRBV6-2 or TRBV6-3 and TRBJ2-7; D is unresolved. V was clipped by 8 bases and J by 1 base, with 9 bases between them. The CDR3 is 12 residues long. Looked up from germline, CDR1 is MNHEY and CDR2 is SVGEGT. In DNA, the CDR3 is TGTGCCAGCTCGATCTCGTCCTACGAGCAGTACTTC. This sequence encodes CASSISSYEQYF.

This clonotype was observed a handful of times. The J gene is TRBJ2-7, the V gene TRBV5-1, with D possibly being TRBD1 (6 bases). Germline-derived CDR1 and CDR2 are SGHRS and YFSETQ. This CDR3 comprises 13 residues. The CDR3 DNA reads TGCGTCAGCAGCTTGGACAGACACTACGAGCAGTACGTC. Translated, it gives CVSSLDRHYEQYV.

The rearrangement uses TRBV5-1 and TRBJ2-5; 8 bases align to TRBD2. Trimming took 7 bases from V and 2 from J; bases not matched to a gene: 4. The CDR3 is 13 amino acids. Per the germline V gene, CDR1 is SGHRS and CDR2 is YFSETQ. CDR3 bases: TGCGCCAGCTGGACTAGCCGGCAAGAGACCCAGTACTTC. Translating gives CASWTSRQETQYF.

The chain carries TRBV5-5 and TRBJ2-7; TRBD2 matches at 12 bases. V shed 5 bases, J shed 2 bases, and the junction held 2 bases outside the gene matches. This CDR3 has 14 residues. Germline V gene sequence: CDR1 SGHKS, CDR2 YYEKEE (reference sequence). The CDR3 spells CASSWTSGAYEQYF. The DNA of the CDR3 is TGTGCCAGCAGTTGGACTAGCGGGGCCTACGAGCAGTACTTC.

This clonotype was recorded at least ten times. The chain employs TRBV7-6 and TRBJ2-1, with 10 positions matching TRBD2. The trim removed 4 bases at V and 5 bases at J, leaving 14 bases unmatched. Germline V CDR1 and CDR2: SGHVS, FNYEAQ. The CDR3 extends over 18 amino acids. The CDR3 DNA sequence: TGTGCCAGCAGCTCGGGGAGCCCTAGCGGGGGCCGCAACAATGAGCAGTTCTTC. It specifies CASSSGSPSGGRNNEQFF. Full variable domain (remainder filled in from reference TRBV7-6 and TRBJ2-1): GAGVSQSPRYKVTKRGQDVALRCDPISGHVSLYWYRQALGQGPEFLTYFNYEAQQDKSGLPNDRFSAERPEGSISTLTIQRTEQRDSAMYRCASSSGSPSGGRNNEQFFGPGTRLTVL.

This rearrangement joins TRBV20-1 to TRBJ2-5; 11 bases are a match to TRBD2. Trimming removed 3 bases from V and 0 bases from J; junction bases left unmatched: 15. The CDR3 covers 19 residues. Germline V gene sequence: CDR1 DFQATT, CDR2 SNEGSKA (reference sequence). In DNA form, the CDR3 reads TGCAGTGCTAGTTTACTAGCGGGGGTCCGTCCATCGTACCAAGAGACCCAGTACTTC. It codes for CSASLLAGVRPSYQETQYF.

The gene calls are TRBV6-6 and TRBJ1-2; 8 bases agree with TRBD1. The CDR3 has 11 residues. Germline trimming cut 11 bases from V and 8 bases from J; bases unmatched to any gene: 7. Germline CDR1 and CDR2: MNHNY and SVGAGI (reference sequence). The CDR3 reads CAGTTGAGYTF. CDR3 in DNA: TGTGCCGGAACGACAGGGGCCGGCTACACCTTC.

This clonotype was counted a few times. This chain uses TRBV5-1 with TRBJ2-3; 12 bases are shared with TRBD2. Losses at the gene ends were 2 bases for V and 2 bases for J; bases not matched to a gene: 12. CDR1 is SGHRS, CDR2 YFSETQ, per germline. CDR3 length: 19 residues. In DNA, the CDR3 is TGCGCCAGCAGCTTACTTGGAGCTAGCGGGGGGGTCGCCACAGATACGCAGTATTTT. Its translation: CASSLLGASGGVATDTQYF. Looking up the rest from reference TRBV5-1 and TRBJ2-3 gives the full variable domain: KAGVTQTPRYLIKTRGQQVTLSCSPISGHRSVSWYQQTPGQGLQFLFEYFSETQRNKGNFPGRFSGRQFSNSRSEMNVSTLELGDSALYLCASSLLGASGGVATDTQYFGPGTRLTVL.